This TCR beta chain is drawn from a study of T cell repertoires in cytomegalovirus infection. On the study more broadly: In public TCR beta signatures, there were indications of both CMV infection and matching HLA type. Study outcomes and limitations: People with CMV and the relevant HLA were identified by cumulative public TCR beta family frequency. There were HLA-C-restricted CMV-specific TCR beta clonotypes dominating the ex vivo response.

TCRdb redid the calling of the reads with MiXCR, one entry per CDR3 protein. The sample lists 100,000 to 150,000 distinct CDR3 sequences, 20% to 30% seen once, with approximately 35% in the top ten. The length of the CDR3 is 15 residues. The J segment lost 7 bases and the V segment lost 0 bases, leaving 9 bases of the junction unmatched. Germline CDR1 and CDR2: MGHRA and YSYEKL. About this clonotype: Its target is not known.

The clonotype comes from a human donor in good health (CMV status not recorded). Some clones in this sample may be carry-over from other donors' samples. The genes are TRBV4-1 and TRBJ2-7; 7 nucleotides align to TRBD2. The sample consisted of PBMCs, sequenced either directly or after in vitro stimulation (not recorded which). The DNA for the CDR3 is TGCGCCAGCAGCCAAGAGGGGGGACTAACGAATGAGCAGTACGTC. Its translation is CASSQEGGLTNEQYV.